These 31 T cell receptor beta chains were all obtained from the same sample, sequenced in a study of blood T cell repertoires in COVID-19. Sequencing used immunoSEQ multiplex PCR; TCRdb keeps in-frame clones, though not all of them. The repertoire holds hundreds of thousands of clones, approximately 90% seen once, with approximately 12% in the top ten. The sample consisted of peripheral blood. Receptors were obtained from a woman aged 45-65 years with COVID-19, enrolled during active disease.

CDR3 amino acids: CATSDRTVLSGANVLTF. DNA of the CDR3: TGTGCCACCAGTGATCGGACAGTCCTCTCTGGGGCCAACGTCCTGACTTTC. The rearrangement links TRBV24-1 to TRBJ2-6; TRBD1 might be the D (6 bases). CDR3 length: 17 residues. The germline V and J ends were trimmed by 3 bases and 0 bases, with 11 bases remaining between them. Germline CDR1 and CDR2: KGHDR and SFDVKD.

The CDR3 reads CASGPGGRAFF. CDR3 nucleotide sequence: TGTGCTAGTGGCCCCGGGGGGAGAGCTTTCTTT. The chain combines TRBV12-5 with TRBJ1-1, with D perhaps TRBD1 (5 bases). This CDR3 is 11 amino acids long. V lost 6 bases and J lost 10, with 12 bases in between. CDR1 is LGHNT and CDR2 is FRNRAP in the germline V gene.

This chain joins TRBV9 and TRBJ1-1, with D possibly matching TRBD1 (5 bases). V lost 4 bases and J 1 base, leaving 11 bases between the germline ends. The germline CDR1 and CDR2 sequences are SGDLS and YYNGEE. The CDR3 is 14 residues long. The CDR3 DNA follows: TGTGCCAGCAGCCGAGGGGAGGGGAACACTGAAGCTTTCTTT. Its protein is CASSRGEGNTEAFF.

The chain recombines TRBV21-1 with TRBJ1-4; the D segment call TRBD1 is taken from the table without a DNA check. TRBV21-1 is a recognized pseudogene. The CDR3 is 14 residues long. The CDR3 DNA reads TGTGCCAGCAGCAGGGCAGGGGCGAGCGTTGGACTGTTTTTT. It is translated as CASSRAGASVGLFF.

The chain uses TRBV11-2 and TRBJ2-3, with 8 nucleotides matching TRBD2. Germline values: CDR1 SGHAT, CDR2 FQNNGV. The CDR3 covers 14 residues. Losses at the gene ends were 1 base for V and 5 bases for J; bases not matched to a gene: 2. This chain's CDR3 is CASSLGGGRDTQYF. DNA for the CDR3: TGTGCCAGCAGCTTAGGCGGGGGGCGAGATACGCAGTATTTT.

This clone has only a few counts. The V call is TRBV11-2, the J call TRBJ2-1; 9 bases fit TRBD1. The CDR3 runs 13 residues. The ends lost 4 bases at V and 8 bases at J; junction bases unmatched: 3. Per germline, CDR1 SGHAT and CDR2 FQNNGV. This CDR3 is CASSWDRADEQFF. CDR3 bases: TGTGCCAGCAGCTGGGACAGGGCCGATGAGCAGTTCTTC.

The chain couples TRBV2 to TRBJ1-6, with D uncertain. Germline V lookup: CDR1 SNHLY, CDR2 FYNNEI. The CDR3 has 13 amino acids. V dropped 2 bases and J dropped 7 bases, with 6 bases sitting between them. CDR3 coding DNA: TGTGCCAGCAGTGAAACGGAGAATTCACCCCTCCACTTT. It yields the protein CASSETENSPLHF. The whole variable domain, remainder taken from reference TRBV2 and TRBJ1-6, is EPEVTQTPSHQVTQMGQEVILRCVPISNHLYFYWYRQILGQKVEFLVSFYNNEISEKSEIFDDQFSVERPDGSNFTLKIRSTKLEDSAMYFCASSETENSPLHFGNGTRLTVT.

This clone was seen a few times. Additional DNA sequences in this sample encode the identical CDR3. The chain has TRBV19 and TRBJ1-5, with 7 nucleotides matching TRBD1. The CDR3 runs to 14 residues. Per the germline V gene, CDR1 is LNHDA and CDR2 is SQIVND (reference sequence). V lost 5 bases, J lost 5 bases, and 6 bases stayed unmatched. This chain's CDR3 is CASSPQGSYQPQHF. The CDR3 nucleotides read TGTGCCAGTAGTCCACAGGGGAGCTATCAGCCCCAGCATTTT.

This chain uses TRBV9 with TRBJ2-7, with D uncertain. V lost 0 bases to trimming and J lost 1 base, with 8 bases between them. The CDR3 runs to 14 residues. Germline V gene sequence: CDR1 SGDLS, CDR2 YYNGEE. The DNA of the CDR3 is TGTGCCAGCAGCGTAGGTCCCCAGTCCTACGAGCAGTACTTC. It encodes CASSVGPQSYEQYF.

This sequence joins TRBV20-1 and TRBJ1-1; no reliable D call. With 2 bases removed from V and 7 bases from J, the gap between germline ends came to 8 bases. CDR1 and CDR2 from the germline V gene are DFQATT and SNEGSKA (reference sequence). The CDR3 runs 11 residues. The CDR3 coding sequence is TGCAGTGCTAGACCCGGGAATGAAGCTTTCTTT. This encodes CSARPGNEAFF.

This chain joins TRBV30 and TRBJ2-7; D is possibly TRBD1 (6 bases). The V end lost 3 bases, the J end lost 2 bases, and 8 bases lay between the germline ends. Germline assignment: CDR1 GTSNPN and CDR2 SVGIG (reference sequence). The CDR3 spans 12 residues. The CDR3, as DNA: TGTGCCTGGAGACAGGGAGCCTACGAGCAGTACTTC. Translated: CAWRQGAYEQYF.

This chain links TRBV12-5 with TRBJ1-2; the D gene is possibly TRBD1 (5 bases). The V gene lost 6 bases and the J gene lost 1 base, with 12 bases spanning the gap. From germline, CDR1 is LGHNT and CDR2 FRNRAP. The CDR3 consists of 14 residues. The DNA of the CDR3 is TGTGCTAGTGGACCGGGACTGATTAACTATGGCTACACCTTC. Translating gives CASGPGLINYGYTF.

The chain uses TRBV7-6 and TRBJ1-6; D might be TRBD1 (6 bases). The germline gives CDR1 SGHVS, CDR2 FNYEAQ. CDR3 size: 15 residues. Trimming took off 5 bases at V and 12 bases at J, with 20 bases between the two ends. CDR3 sequence (DNA): TGTGCCAGCAGCGGGAGATACAGGGCTGAGGGACCCCTCCACTTT. Translated: CASSGRYRAEGPLHF.

The V call is TRBV10-3, the J call TRBJ2-1, with 7 positions matching TRBD1. CDR3 size: 16 residues. J lost 6 bases, V lost 5 bases, and 13 bases had no gene match. In germline, CDR1 is ENHRY, CDR2 SYGVKD. The CDR3 nucleotides are TGTGCCATCAGTTCCCTTAGGGACAGCACCTTCAATGAGCAGTTCTTC. As protein: CAISSLRDSTFNEQFF.

The CDR3 loop reads CASSFPLGTGSTEAFF. As DNA, the CDR3 is TGTGCCAGCAGCTTCCCCCTCGGGACAGGGTCCACTGAAGCTTTCTTT. This rearrangement joins TRBV13 to TRBJ1-1; 9 bases match TRBD1. The CDR3 runs to 16 residues. Germline CDR1 PRHDT, CDR2 FYEKMQ (reference sequence). With 3 bases clipped from V and 4 bases from J, the junction kept 9 bases outside the gene matches.

The chain joins TRBV2 to TRBJ2-2; 8 bases map to TRBD2. The V segment lost 10 bases and the J segment 3 bases; nucleotides outside the gene matches: 7. The germline V gene has CDR1 SNHLY and CDR2 FYNNEI. The CDR3 has 14 amino acids. Here the CDR3 reads CATWAGGDTGELFF. Written as DNA, the CDR3 is TGTGCCACTTGGGCGGGGGGTGACACCGGGGAGCTGTTTTTT.

The chain recombines TRBV6-5 with TRBJ2-7; D ambiguous. Germline V gene lookup returns CDR1 MNHEY and CDR2 SVGAGI. V lost 0 bases and J 0 bases, leaving 12 bases between the germline ends. This CDR3 is 16 amino acids long. CDR3 sequence reads: CASSYSTVLYSYEQYF. The DNA of the CDR3 is TGTGCCAGCAGTTACTCCACAGTACTTTACTCCTACGAGCAGTACTTC.

CDR3 amino acids: CASNRGDNQPQHF. The CDR3 coding sequence is TGTGCCAGCAACAGGGGAGACAATCAGCCCCAGCATTTT. The V gene is TRBV6-5, the J gene TRBJ1-5, with 7 bases lining up with TRBD1. Germline loops: CDR1 MNHEY, CDR2 SVGAGI. V was pared by 7 bases and J by 3 bases, with 3 bases of the junction left unmatched. The length of the CDR3 is 13 residues.

The V gene is TRBV4-1, the J gene TRBJ2-1; 9 positions agree with TRBD2. Germline CDR1 and CDR2: MGHRA and YSYEKL. Unmatched junction bases numbered 11, after V lost 0 bases and J lost 8 bases. This CDR3 has 17 amino acids. The chain's CDR3 is CASSQDLRASGDYEQFF. The CDR3 nucleotides are TGCGCCAGCAGCCAAGATCTCCGGGCTAGCGGGGACTATGAGCAGTTCTTC.

The chain recombines TRBV2 with TRBJ1-1; D call uncertain. The CDR3 is 14 amino acids. Germline V gene lookup returns CDR1 SNHLY and CDR2 FYNNEI. V was trimmed by 6 bases and J by 0 bases, leaving 11 bases between them. The CDR3 sequence: CASRLGLMNTEAFF. The CDR3, as DNA: TGTGCCAGCAGGTTAGGACTGATGAACACTGAAGCTTTCTTT.

This clone was recorded only once. The chain combines TRBV9 with TRBJ1-2; a possible D gene is TRBD1 (6 bases). Per the germline V gene, CDR1 is SGDLS and CDR2 is YYNGEE. V was cut by 4 bases and J by 5 bases, with 18 bases left in between. This CDR3 spans 15 amino acids. The CDR3 nucleotides are TGTGCCAGCAGCCCCGAGGGGGAGGGGGTGTATGGCTACACCTTC. It specifies CASSPEGEGVYGYTF. Looking up the rest from reference TRBV9 and TRBJ1-2 gives the full variable domain: DSGVTQTPKHLITATGQRVTLRCSPRSGDLSVYWYQQSLDQGLQFLIQYYNGEERAKGNILERFSAQQFPDLHSELNLSSLELGDSALYFCASSPEGEGVYGYTFGSGTRLTVV.

V is TRBV18 and J is TRBJ2-6; 7 nucleotides align to TRBD1. V was clipped by 1 base and J by 0 bases; unmatched bases: 9. The CDR3 is made up of 19 amino acids. CDR1 KGHSH and CDR2 LQKENI come from the germline V gene. CDR3 in amino acids: CASSPLGTGEPSGANVLTF. DNA of the CDR3: TGTGCCAGCTCACCACTGGGCACAGGGGAACCCTCTGGGGCCAACGTCCTGACTTTC.

To note about this clone: Other DNA sequences within the sample encode an identical CDR3. The rearrangement links TRBV18 to TRBJ1-5; possibly TRBD1 for D (5 bases). The CDR3 runs to 15 residues. CDR1 KGHSH and CDR2 LQKENI come from the germline V gene. V was shortened by 3 bases and J by 2 bases, with 11 bases between the two germline ends. The CDR3 nucleotides are TGTGCCAGCTCACCGGCCGGGGGAGGCAATCAGCCCCAGCATTTT. The encoded protein is CASSPAGGGNQPQHF.

This chain links TRBV12-3 or TRBV12-4 with TRBJ2-3; the D gene is possibly TRBD2 (6 bases). There are 12 residues in the CDR3. The germline V and J ends were trimmed by 6 bases and 15 bases, with 19 bases remaining between them. CDR3 nucleotide sequence: TGTGCCAGCAGGGCCCGCGGGACCGGCTCATATTTT. Translated: CASRARGTGSYF.

V and J are TRBV12-3 or TRBV12-4 and TRBJ2-1; TRBD1 matches at 7 bases. V lost 10 bases to trimming and J lost 3 bases; unmatched junction nucleotides: 3. The CDR3 consists of 12 residues. This CDR3 reads CAIRQGYNEQFF. CDR3 DNA sequence: TGTGCCATCAGACAGGGCTACAATGAGCAGTTCTTC.

The V and J genes are TRBV7-9 and TRBJ1-1; D unclear. V shed 9 bases and J shed 0 bases, with 14 bases lying between them. The CDR3 runs 14 residues. Per germline, CDR1 SEHNR and CDR2 FQNEAQ (reference sequence). CDR3 amino acids: CASSTGNLNTEAFF. CDR3 bases: TGTGCCAGTTCCACGGGGAACTTGAACACTGAAGCTTTCTTT. The complete variable domain, with remaining parts taken from reference TRBV7-9 and TRBJ1-1, reads DTGVSQNPRHKITKRGQNVTFRCDPISEHNRLYWYRQTLGQGPEFLTYFQNEAQLEKSRLLSDRFSAERPKGSFSTLEIQRTEQGDSAMYLCASSTGNLNTEAFFGQGTRLTVV.

As for this clone: This sample includes further DNA sequences coding for the same CDR3. This chain links TRBV20-1 with TRBJ1-1; D remains ambiguous. The CDR3 is made up of 11 amino acids. The V end was cut by 3 bases, the J end by 4 bases, with 6 bases between. CDR1 and CDR2 from the germline V gene are DFQATT and SNEGSKA (reference sequence). DNA of the CDR3: TGCAGTGCTAGTTCGGGCACTGAAGCTTTCTTT. It codes for CSASSGTEAFF.

This clone was detected only once. The chain links TRBV9 to TRBJ1-1, with 7 bases fitting TRBD1. Germline CDR1 and CDR2: SGDLS and YYNGEE. The CDR3 totals 14 residues. Trimming cost V 3 bases and J 3 bases; bases outside gene matches: 5. The CDR3 loop is CASSAQGTYTEAFF. As DNA, the CDR3 is TGTGCCAGCAGCGCACAGGGGACGTACACTGAAGCTTTCTTT.

Concerning this clone itself: Other nucleotide sequences from this sample produce the same CDR3. V gene TRBV5-5 combines with J gene TRBJ2-7; 7 positions agree with TRBD1. The trim removed 2 bases at V and 3 bases at J, leaving 5 bases unmatched. This CDR3 is 14 amino acids long. Germline CDR1 is SGHKS and CDR2 is YYEKEE (reference sequence). The CDR3 loop is CASSFRDSNYEQYF. CDR3 nucleotides: TGTGCCAGCAGCTTCCGGGACAGTAACTACGAGCAGTACTTC.

This clone was observed once. The genes are TRBV30 and TRBJ2-3; possibly TRBD2 for D (6 bases). The ends were cut back, 5 bases at V and 4 bases at J, with 10 bases in the middle. Germline lookup yields CDR1 GTSNPN and CDR2 SVGIG (reference sequence). The CDR3 sequence is 12 residues long. The CDR3 DNA follows: TGTGCCTGGGGCGCGGGGTCAGATACGCAGTATTTT. This translates into CAWGAGSDTQYF.

The chain uses TRBV6-5 and TRBJ2-7, with 11 bases lining up with TRBD1. The CDR3 runs to 14 residues. Germline V gene sequence: CDR1 MNHEY, CDR2 SVGAGI. J was trimmed by 2 bases and V by 7 bases; bases with no gene match: 4. As DNA, the CDR3 is TGTGCCAGCACCGGACAGGGGGCTCCCTACGAGCAGTACTTC. Protein: CASTGQGAPYEQYF.